What follows are 17 T cell receptor beta chains derived from one specimen sequenced in a study of blood T cells in healthy people across ages. Through a sample-barcoded 5' primer and a J-beta primer mix, a second PCR was run for roughly 6 to 12 cycles. TCRdb reprocessed the 5' RACE reads with MiXCR, giving one entry per CDR3 protein. The sample carries about 1.6 million distinct CDR3 sequences, almost 35% recorded once. What was sequenced was blood. Receptors originate from a young woman in good health.

The gene calls are TRBV20-1 and TRBJ2-7, with 10 bases lining up with TRBD2. J was trimmed by 3 bases and V by 4 bases; bases with no gene match: 12. The CDR3 consists of 16 residues. Germline CDR1 DFQATT, CDR2 SNEGSKA (reference sequence). CDR3 in amino acids: CSATSTAGGPSYEQYF. CDR3 DNA sequence: TGCAGTGCTACTTCTACAGCGGGGGGGCCGAGCTACGAGCAGTACTTC.

J is TRBJ2-7 and V is TRBV9; TRBD1 might be the D (5 bases). Germline CDR1 and CDR2: SGDLS and YYNGEE. CDR3 length equals 12 residues. The V and J ends lost 4 bases and 5 bases respectively, with 10 bases between them. CDR3 nucleotide sequence: TGTGCCAGCAGCAGAGGCAGGGACGAGCAGTACTTC. It specifies CASSRGRDEQYF. The full variable domain, with the rest looked up from reference TRBV9 and TRBJ2-7, is DSGVTQTPKHLITATGQRVTLRCSPRSGDLSVYWYQQSLDQGLQFLIQYYNGEERAKGNILERFSAQQFPDLHSELNLSSLELGDSALYFCASSRGRDEQYFGPGTRLTVT.

This clonotype was picked up a small number of times. V is TRBV12-3 or TRBV12-4 and J is TRBJ1-5; no definite D call. This CDR3 has 12 residues. V was clipped by 2 bases and J by 7 bases, with 6 bases between them. The chain's CDR3 is CASSLMGQPQHF. For the CDR3, the DNA is TGTGCCAGCAGTTTAATGGGCCAGCCCCAGCATTTT.

In its sample, this clonotype was seen a few times. The V and J genes are TRBV7-2 and TRBJ2-1; TRBD2 matches at 11 bases. The germline V gene encodes CDR1 SGHTA and CDR2 FQGNSA. CDR3 length equals 20 residues. V was clipped by 5 bases and J by 0 bases; unmatched bases: 15. The CDR3 coding sequence is TGTGCCAGCAGCCACCCCGGGACTAGCGGCCGAAGGAGCTCCTACAATGAGCAGTTCTTC. It is translated as CASSHPGTSGRRSSYNEQFF.

The J gene is TRBJ1-5, the V gene TRBV4-1; D is unresolved. From germline, CDR1 is MGHRA and CDR2 YSYEKL. Trimming removed 1 base from V and 3 bases from J, with 4 bases in between. There are 13 residues in the CDR3. In nucleotides, the CDR3 is TGCGCCAGCAGCCAAGTCTTCAATCAGCCCCAGCATTTT. Amino acid sequence: CASSQVFNQPQHF.

This clonotype was seen only a few times. CDR3 DNA: TGTGCCAGCAGCCGAATGGCGGGGGGGCCAACTAGCACAGATACGCAGTATTTT. Amino acids: CASSRMAGGPTSTDTQYF. This chain uses TRBV3-1 with TRBJ2-3; 9 bases align to TRBD2. V lost 4 bases, J lost 0 bases, and 11 bases stayed unmatched. CDR3 size: 18 residues. Germline assignment: CDR1 LGHDT and CDR2 YNNKEL (reference sequence).

This clonotype was seen a handful of times. This sequence joins TRBV7-2 and TRBJ1-1, with D perhaps TRBD1 (5 bases). The CDR3 contains 15 residues. The V gene's germline CDR1 is SGHTA and CDR2 FQGNSA. The V and J ends lost 1 base and 4 bases respectively, with 13 bases between them. CDR3 sequence reads: CASSLVGGTGTEAFF. Written as DNA, the CDR3 is TGTGCCAGCAGCTTAGTGGGAGGGACGGGCACTGAAGCTTTCTTT. The complete variable domain, with remaining parts taken from reference TRBV7-2 and TRBJ1-1, reads GAGVSQSPSNKVTEKGKDVELRCDPISGHTALYWYRQSLGQGLEFLIYFQGNSAPDKSGLPSDRFSAERTGGSVSTLTIQRTQQEDSAVYLCASSLVGGTGTEAFFGQGTRLTVV.

The table lists this clonotype with a few counts. This chain links TRBV5-1 with TRBJ2-5, with unresolved D. CDR1 and CDR2 (germline): SGHRS, YFSETQ. Trimming cost V 4 bases and J 5 bases, with 12 bases left between them. The CDR3 is made up of 13 amino acids. The CDR3 is CASSPHITETQYF. The CDR3 DNA sequence: TGCGCCAGCAGCCCTCATATAACGGAGACCCAGTACTTC. Full variable domain (missing parts from reference TRBV5-1 and TRBJ2-5): KAGVTQTPRYLIKTRGQQVTLSCSPISGHRSVSWYQQTPGQGLQFLFEYFSETQRNKGNFPGRFSGRQFSNSRSEMNVSTLELGDSALYLCASSPHITETQYFGPGTRLLVL.

The J gene is TRBJ2-1, the V gene TRBV6-1; D call uncertain. Trimming removed 3 bases from V and 2 bases from J, with 11 bases in between. Per germline, CDR1 MNHNS and CDR2 SASEGT. This CDR3 has 15 residues. The CDR3 DNA follows: TGTGCCAGCAGTGACGGTGGGCGCCCCTACAATGAGCAGTTCTTC. Encoded protein: CASSDGGRPYNEQFF.

The chain joins TRBV27 to TRBJ1-1; TRBD1 aligns across 9 bases. Germline V gene lookup returns CDR1 MNHEY and CDR2 SMNVEV (reference sequence). The CDR3 length is 15 residues. The V and J ends lost 5 bases and 4 bases, in that order; junction bases with no gene match: 8. The CDR3 DNA sequence: TGTGCCAGCAGTGTAACAGGGGGCTCTACCACTGAAGCTTTCTTT. Translated, it gives CASSVTGGSTTEAFF.

The genes are TRBV11-2 and TRBJ1-1, with a tentative D call TRBD1 (5 bases). The CDR3 is 16 residues long. V gave up 0 bases and J gave up 4 bases, with 15 bases separating them. Per the germline V gene, CDR1 is SGHAT and CDR2 is FQNNGV. The CDR3 DNA reads as TGTGCCAGCAGCTTAGATCTGAGGGGCAGGAGCACTGAAGCTTTCTTT. Translated, it gives CASSLDLRGRSTEAFF. The full variable domain, with the rest looked up from reference TRBV11-2 and TRBJ1-1, is EAGVAQSPRYKIIEKRQSVAFWCNPISGHATLYWYQQILGQGPKLLIQFQNNGVVDDSQLPKDRFSAERLKGVDSTLKIQPAKLEDSAVYLCASSLDLRGRSTEAFFGQGTRLTVV.

A few counts support this clonotype. V is TRBV7-2 and J is TRBJ2-1; 10 bases match TRBD2. CDR3 length: 15 residues. The J segment lost 9 bases and the V segment lost 0 bases, leaving 5 bases of the junction unmatched. Germline-derived CDR1 and CDR2 are SGHTA and FQGNSA. CDR3 DNA: TGTGCCAGCAGCTTAGCCAGCGGGAGGGAAGGTGAGCAGTTCTTC. It is translated as CASSLASGREGEQFF.

This clonotype was seen a few times. The chain carries TRBV7-9 and TRBJ1-6, with a possible D match to TRBD1 (6 bases). Per the germline V gene, CDR1 is SEHNR and CDR2 is FQNEAQ (reference sequence). V lost 3 bases, J lost 14 bases, and 14 bases lay in between. This CDR3 contains 13 residues. The DNA for the CDR3 is TGTGCCAGCAGCTTTCAACAGGGCGAATCCCTCCACTTT. It translates to CASSFQQGESLHF.

V usage is TRBV9 and J usage is TRBJ2-1; TRBD1 is a possible D gene (5 bases). The CDR3 is 15 amino acids. CDR1 SGDLS and CDR2 YYNGEE come from the germline V gene. V lost 3 bases, J lost 9 bases, and 19 bases lay in between. CDR3 sequence (DNA): TGTGCCAGCAGCGGTGGGGCAGCACCGGTGGCTGAGCAGTTCTTC. Its protein is CASSGGAAPVAEQFF.

The chain combines TRBV24-1 with TRBJ2-1, with 10 bases fitting TRBD1. After removal of 5 bases from V and 7 bases from J, the junction contained 7 bases not matched to a gene. The CDR3 sequence is 15 residues long. Germline CDR1 is KGHDR and CDR2 is SFDVKD. The CDR3 reads CATSAWDRGGNEQFF. The CDR3 coding sequence is TGTGCCACCAGTGCCTGGGACAGGGGCGGAAATGAGCAGTTCTTC.

This clonotype was observed a few times. This rearrangement joins TRBV6-5 to TRBJ2-7; 9 bases are shared with TRBD1. The CDR3 extends over 16 amino acids. V lost 4 bases to trimming and J lost 5 bases; unmatched junction nucleotides: 12. CDR1 MNHEY and CDR2 SVGAGI come from the germline V gene. CDR3 amino acids: CASSSKLGTGRHEQYF. CDR3 coding DNA: TGTGCCAGCAGTTCAAAGCTCGGGACAGGGAGGCACGAGCAGTACTTC.

In this sample, this clonotype turned up many times. The rearrangement joins TRBV4-1 to TRBJ1-1; D possibly corresponds to TRBD1 (5 bases). The CDR3 is 18 amino acids. Germline values: CDR1 MGHRA, CDR2 YSYEKL. V shed 3 bases and J shed 1 base, with 21 bases lying between them. The CDR3 DNA is TGCGCCAGCAGCCAGGAGGGACCCACCAATCGGCGGAACACTGAAGCTTTCTTT. Amino acids: CASSQEGPTNRRNTEAFF.